The entry below describes one T cell receptor beta chain. The entry originates in a study of blood T cell repertoires in COVID-19. Study-wide background: From the United States, Italy and Spain came samples of acute and convalescent COVID-19. T cells, B-cell-depleted T cells, or PBMCs supplied cDNA or gDNA.

V trimming: 3 bases; J trimming: 0 bases; junction bases outside the gene matches: 2. Germline CDR1 reads LGHNA; CDR2 reads YNFKEQ. The CDR3 sequence is 16 residues long. In the study's own analysis: Estimates of nucleated cell counts were drawn from the amplification of reference gene primers. The protocol was immunoSEQ multiplex PCR, while the TCRdb copy is restricted to in-frame clones and leaves out a portion. V, J and clone size were drawn from that table, and D and trimming were deduced from the DNA. The sample has roughly 190,000 clones, about 86% seen once; the top ten hold about 4%. The source of this sequence is a man aged 18-30 years with active or convalescent COVID-19. The sequencing input was peripheral blood. The chain links TRBV4-2 to TRBJ2-6, with TRBD1 matching over 7 bases. In DNA, the CDR3 is TGTGCCAGCAGCCAGGACAGGCTCTCTGGGGCCAACGTCCTGACTTTC. It yields the protein CASSQDRLSGANVLTF.